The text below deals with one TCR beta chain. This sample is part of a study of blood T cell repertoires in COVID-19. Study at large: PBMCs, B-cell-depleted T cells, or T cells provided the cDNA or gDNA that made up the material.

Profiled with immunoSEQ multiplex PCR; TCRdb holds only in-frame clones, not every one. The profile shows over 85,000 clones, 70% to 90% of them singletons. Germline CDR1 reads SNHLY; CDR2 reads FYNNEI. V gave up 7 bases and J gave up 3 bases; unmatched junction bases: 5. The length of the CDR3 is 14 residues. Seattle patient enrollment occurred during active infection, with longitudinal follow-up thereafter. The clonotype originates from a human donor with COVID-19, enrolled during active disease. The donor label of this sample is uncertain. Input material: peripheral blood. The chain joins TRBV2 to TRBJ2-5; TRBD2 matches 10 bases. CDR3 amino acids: CASIFGLAEETQYF. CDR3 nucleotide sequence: TGTGCCAGCATCTTTGGACTAGCGGAAGAGACCCAGTACTTC.